Listed here is a single T cell receptor (beta chain). A much larger clone sits a single nucleotide away, making a read error possible. CDR1 DFQATT and CDR2 SNEGSKA come from the germline V gene (reference sequence). This CDR3 has 12 amino acids. These data belong to a study of blood T cells in healthy people across ages. The authors ran a second PCR of roughly 6 to 12 cycles using a sample-barcoded 5' primer and a J-beta primer mix. A single record per CDR3 protein comes from TCRdb applying MiXCR to the 5' RACE reads. This sample has over 600,000 distinct CDR3 sequences, with about 21% found just once. The draw of peripheral blood yielded about 9.4 milliliters from each donor.

The TCR comes from a man between 65 and 79 years old in good health. Specimen: blood. The chain recombines TRBV20-1 with TRBJ2-1; no firm D call. The DNA of the CDR3 is TGCAGTTCTAGACCGATGCACAATGAGCAGTTCTTC. It encodes CSSRPMHNEQFF.